This T cell receptor beta chain was obtained from a study of response to subunit inactivated influenza vaccine. MiXCR was run by TCRdb on the RT-PCR reads, yielding one entry per CDR3 protein. The table lists 800,000 or so distinct CDR3 sequences, 21% of them singletons. V was clipped by 8 bases and J by 4 bases; unmatched bases: 9. The CDR3 is 14 residues long. Germline loops: CDR1 WSHSY, CDR2 SAAADI. This clonotype was counted ten times or more. Material: PBMCs from blood, obtained 5 days after vaccination. The sequence came from a middle-aged man who received an inactivated influenza vaccine. The gene calls are TRBV10-2 and TRBJ2-5; 8 bases agree with TRBD1. CDR3 DNA sequence: TGCGCCAGCTCAACCGGACAGGGAGGAGAGACCCAGTACTTC. It specifies CASSTGQGGETQYF.